The entry below describes one TCR beta chain. Its antigen is currently unknown. For unsorted samples, genomic DNA was extracted from 75 million to 90 million PBMCs. The sample originates from a study of shared clonotypes between healthy human individuals. Study observations and caveats: The expectation was that sequencing depth would affect clonotype sharing among donors.

Deep-level running was used for the assay. Profiling relied on immunoSEQ multiplex PCR, and the TCRdb table lists in-frame clones only, not all of them. The sample holds fewer than 550,000 clones, approximately 79% seen once. Germline-derived CDR1 and CDR2 are GTSNPN and SVGIG (reference sequence). The CDR3 extends over 14 amino acids. V lost 0 bases and J lost 14; bases outside the gene matches: 13. The receptor was isolated from a woman aged 40 to 49 in good health. Some clones in this sample may be carry-over from other donors' samples. Sequenced: PBMCs. The J gene is TRBJ2-1, the V gene TRBV30, with 7 bases matching TRBD2. CDR3 residues: CAWSVAGGRGAEFF. CDR3 bases: TGTGCCTGGAGTGTAGCGGGCGGGAGAGGTGCGGAGTTCTTC.